These 10 T cell receptor beta chains were all obtained from the same sample, sequenced in a study of T-cell reconstitution after alpha-beta-depleted transplantation in children. For TCRbeta, the library was prepared with unique molecular identifiers. TCRdb reanalysed the PCR reads using MiXCR and keeps one entry per CDR3 protein. The sample holds some 600,000 distinct CDR3 sequences, approximately 13% seen once. The sequenced sample was PBMCs, mostly from graft donor cells, obtained 360 days after TCRalphabeta/CD19-depleted stem cell transplant. Receptors originate from a male patient between 5 and 17 years old who had a stem cell transplant for acute myeloid leukemia, so the T cells may come from the graft donor.

This clonotype was detected only a few times. The rearrangement joins TRBV7-3 to TRBJ2-2; maybe TRBD2 (5 bases). Germline V gene data show CDR1 as SGHTA and CDR2 as FQGTGA. V lost 2 bases and J lost 4, with 11 bases in between. This CDR3 has 15 residues. As DNA, the CDR3 is TGTGCCAGCAGCTTAGGTTTCCGGGGCACCGGGGAGCTGTTTTTT. Translation gives CASSLGFRGTGELFF.

This clonotype was detected a few times. The chain employs TRBV15 and TRBJ2-3; D tentatively fits TRBD1 or TRBD2 (7 bases each). V was clipped by 4 bases and J by 4 bases, with 15 bases between them. The CDR3 has 15 amino acids. Germline lookup yields CDR1 LNHNV and CDR2 YYDKDF (reference sequence). CDR3 sequence reads: CATSTGSGGADTQYF. The CDR3 bases are TGTGCCACCAGCACCGGTTCAGGGGGGGCAGATACGCAGTATTTT.

The chain uses TRBV12-3 or TRBV12-4 and TRBJ1-2; 8 positions agree with TRBD1. The junction had 3 bases not matched to a gene; V was cut back by 4 bases and J by 8 bases. The CDR3 contains 12 residues. CDR3 in amino acids: CASSSGTGGYTF. CDR3 DNA sequence: TGTGCCAGCAGTTCCGGGACAGGAGGCTACACCTTC.

The chain recombines TRBV7-2 with TRBJ2-1; D perhaps matches TRBD2 (7 bases). The CDR3 runs to 16 residues. V lost 1 base to trimming and J lost 2 bases, with 12 bases between them. Germline V CDR1 and CDR2: SGHTA, FQGNSA. The DNA of the CDR3 is TGTGCCAGCAGCTTAGTGGGGGGGCTACCCTACAATGAGCAGTTCTTC. This sequence encodes CASSLVGGLPYNEQFF.

The CDR3 region has the DNA TGTGCCAGCAGCTTTAGGGGACTAGCGGGAGGTGAGCAGTTCTTC. It encodes CASSFRGLAGGEQFF. This rearrangement joins TRBV7-8 to TRBJ2-1; TRBD2 matches at 15 bases. The junction had 3 bases not matched to a gene; V was cut back by 3 bases and J by 9 bases. Looked up from germline, CDR1 is SGHVS and CDR2 is FQNEAQ. The CDR3 totals 15 residues.

The chain recombines TRBV20-1 with TRBJ2-3; no clear D gene. This CDR3 is 13 amino acids long. Germline CDR1 DFQATT, CDR2 SNEGSKA (reference sequence). V was trimmed by 7 bases and J by 2 bases, leaving 13 bases between them. CDR3 DNA sequence: TGCAGTGTCAACATTGAATTCACAGATACGCAGTATTTT. The encoded protein is CSVNIEFTDTQYF.

This clonotype was counted at least ten times. The genes are TRBV27 and TRBJ2-7, with TRBD2 matching over 8 bases. The CDR3 spans 13 residues. CDR1 and CDR2 from the germline V gene are MNHEY and SMNVEV (reference sequence). After removal of 4 bases from V and 3 bases from J, the junction contained 2 bases not matched to a gene. The CDR3 loop is CASSSGGGYEQYF. The CDR3 DNA reads TGTGCCAGCAGTTCCGGGGGGGGCTACGAGCAGTACTTC.

The chain combines TRBV5-1 with TRBJ1-1; tentatively, D is TRBD1 (5 bases). V lost 3 bases, J lost 1 base, and 10 bases lay in between. There are 14 residues in the CDR3. CDR1 is SGHRS and CDR2 is YFSETQ in the germline V gene. The CDR3 reads CASSWGPTNTEAFF. The CDR3 DNA reads TGCGCCAGCAGCTGGGGACCGACGAACACTGAAGCTTTCTTT.

This clonotype has only a few counts. V usage is TRBV5-1 and J usage is TRBJ1-2; a weak D match, TRBD1 (5 bases). The V and J ends lost 0 bases and 2 bases respectively, with 11 bases between them. Germline-derived CDR1 and CDR2 are SGHRS and YFSETQ. The CDR3 totals 15 residues. The CDR3 reads CASSLARDFNYGYTF. DNA for the CDR3: TGCGCCAGCAGCTTGGCTCGGGACTTCAACTATGGCTACACCTTC.

To note about this clonotype: A read error may produce the germline difference seen at one junction end. The CDR3 DNA is TGCTGTGCTAGGGGGTATAGCGGGAGCGCGAACACCGGGGAGCTGTTTTTT. This encodes CCARGYSGSANTGELFF. The chain couples TRBV20-1 to TRBJ2-2; 9 bases are a match to TRBD2. This CDR3 is 17 amino acids long. The germline CDR1 and CDR2 sequences are DFQATT and SNEGSKA (reference sequence).